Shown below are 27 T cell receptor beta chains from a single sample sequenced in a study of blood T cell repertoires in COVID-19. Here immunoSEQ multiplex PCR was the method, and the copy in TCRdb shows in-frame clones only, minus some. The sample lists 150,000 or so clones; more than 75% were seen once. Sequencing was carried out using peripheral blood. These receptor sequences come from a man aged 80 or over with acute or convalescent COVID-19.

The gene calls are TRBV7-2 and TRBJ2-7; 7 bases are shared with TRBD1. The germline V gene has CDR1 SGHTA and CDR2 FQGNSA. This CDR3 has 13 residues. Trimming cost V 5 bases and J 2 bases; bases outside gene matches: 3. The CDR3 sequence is CASSAGTAYEQYF. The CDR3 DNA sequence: TGTGCCAGCAGCGCCGGGACAGCCTACGAGCAGTACTTC.

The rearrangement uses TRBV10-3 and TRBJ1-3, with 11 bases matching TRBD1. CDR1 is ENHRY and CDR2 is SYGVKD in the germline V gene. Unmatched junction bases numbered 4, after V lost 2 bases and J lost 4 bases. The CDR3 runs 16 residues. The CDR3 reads CAISEGQGASGNTIYF. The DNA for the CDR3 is TGTGCCATCAGTGAGGGACAGGGGGCGAGCGGAAACACCATATATTTT.

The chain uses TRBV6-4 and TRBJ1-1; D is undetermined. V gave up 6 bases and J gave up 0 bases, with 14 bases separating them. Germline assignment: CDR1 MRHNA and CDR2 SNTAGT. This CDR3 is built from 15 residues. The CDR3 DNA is TGTGCCAGCAGAGTCACAGCAAACATGAACACTGAAGCTTTCTTT. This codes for CASRVTANMNTEAFF.

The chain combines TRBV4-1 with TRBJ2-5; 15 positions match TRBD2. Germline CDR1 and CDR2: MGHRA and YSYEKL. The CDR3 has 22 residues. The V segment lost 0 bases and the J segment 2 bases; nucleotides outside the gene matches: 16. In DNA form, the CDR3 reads TGCGCCAGCAGCCAAGATTTGGGACTAGCGGGGGGCTCGATCACGGGGCAAGAGACCCAGTACTTC. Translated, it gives CASSQDLGLAGGSITGQETQYF.

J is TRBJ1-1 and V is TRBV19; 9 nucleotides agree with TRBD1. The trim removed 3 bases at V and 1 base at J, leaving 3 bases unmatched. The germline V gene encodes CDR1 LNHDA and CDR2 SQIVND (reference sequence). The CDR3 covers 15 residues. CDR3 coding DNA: TGTGCCAGTAGTATTTGGACAGGGGAGAACACTGAAGCTTTCTTT. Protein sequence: CASSIWTGENTEAFF.

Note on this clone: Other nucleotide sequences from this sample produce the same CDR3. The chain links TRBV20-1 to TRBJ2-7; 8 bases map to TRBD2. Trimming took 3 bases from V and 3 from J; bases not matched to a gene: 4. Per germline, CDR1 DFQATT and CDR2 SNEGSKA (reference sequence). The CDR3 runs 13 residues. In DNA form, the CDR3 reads TGCAGTGCTAGTAGCGGGATAGGCTACGAGCAGTACTTC. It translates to CSASSGIGYEQYF.

As DNA, the CDR3 is TGTGCCATCAGTGAAGGAGTGGCCAGTGAAGCTTTCTTT. Translated: CAISEGVASEAFF. The rearrangement joins TRBV10-3 to TRBJ1-1; D remains ambiguous. CDR1 ENHRY and CDR2 SYGVKD come from the germline V gene. The germline V and J ends were trimmed by 3 bases and 7 bases, with 12 bases remaining between them. This CDR3 spans 13 amino acids.

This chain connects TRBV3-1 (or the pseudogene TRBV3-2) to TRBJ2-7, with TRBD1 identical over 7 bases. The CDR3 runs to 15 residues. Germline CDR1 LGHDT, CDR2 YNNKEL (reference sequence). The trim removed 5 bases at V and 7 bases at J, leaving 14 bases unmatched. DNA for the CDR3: TGTGCCAGCAGCTTACGTCAGAGGGGGCAGGGGGAGCAGTACTTC. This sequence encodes CASSLRQRGQGEQYF.

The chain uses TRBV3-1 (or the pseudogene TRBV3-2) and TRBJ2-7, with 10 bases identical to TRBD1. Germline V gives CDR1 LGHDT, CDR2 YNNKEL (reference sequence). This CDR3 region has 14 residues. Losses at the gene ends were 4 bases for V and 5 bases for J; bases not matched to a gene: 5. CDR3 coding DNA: TGTGCCAGCAGCCTTGGACAGGGGGGGGACGAGCAGTACTTC. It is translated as CASSLGQGGDEQYF.

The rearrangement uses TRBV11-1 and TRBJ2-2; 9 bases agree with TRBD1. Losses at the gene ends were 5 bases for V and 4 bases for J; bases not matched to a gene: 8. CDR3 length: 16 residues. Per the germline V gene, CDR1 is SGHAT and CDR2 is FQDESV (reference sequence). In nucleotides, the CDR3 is TGTGCCAGCAGCCGAGCGACAGGGGGAGGCACCGGGGAGCTGTTTTTT. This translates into CASSRATGGGTGELFF. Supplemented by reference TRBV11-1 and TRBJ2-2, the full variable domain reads EAEVAQSPRYKITEKSQAVAFWCDPISGHATLYWYRQILGQGPELLVQFQDESVVDDSQLPKDRFSAERLKGVDSTLKIQPAELGDSAMYLCASSRATGGGTGELFFGEGSRLTVL.

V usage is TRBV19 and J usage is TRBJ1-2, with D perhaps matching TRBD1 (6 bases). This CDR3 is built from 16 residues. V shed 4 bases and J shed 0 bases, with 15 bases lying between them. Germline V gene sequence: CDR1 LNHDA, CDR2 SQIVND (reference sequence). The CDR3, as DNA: TGTGCCAGTAGTACAGAACAGGGTCCAGCTAACTATGGCTACACCTTC. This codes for CASSTEQGPANYGYTF.

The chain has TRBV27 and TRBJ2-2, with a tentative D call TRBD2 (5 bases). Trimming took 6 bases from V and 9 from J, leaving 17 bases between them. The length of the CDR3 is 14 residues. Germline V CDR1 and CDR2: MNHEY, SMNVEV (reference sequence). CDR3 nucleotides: TGTGCCAGCAGCCTTTCCGGGATGGGCCGGGAGCTGTTTTTT. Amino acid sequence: CASSLSGMGRELFF.

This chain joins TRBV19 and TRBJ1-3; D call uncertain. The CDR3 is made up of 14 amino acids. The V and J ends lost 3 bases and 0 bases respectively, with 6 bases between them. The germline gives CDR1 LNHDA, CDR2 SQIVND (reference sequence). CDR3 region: CASSMWPSGNTIYF. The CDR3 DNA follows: TGTGCCAGTAGTATGTGGCCCTCTGGAAACACCATATATTTT.

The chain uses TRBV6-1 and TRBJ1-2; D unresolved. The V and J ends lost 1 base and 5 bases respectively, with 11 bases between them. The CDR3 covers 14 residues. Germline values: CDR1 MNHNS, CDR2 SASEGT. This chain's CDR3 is CASSEDPGGYGYTF. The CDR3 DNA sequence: TGTGCCAGCAGTGAAGACCCCGGAGGGTATGGCTACACCTTC.

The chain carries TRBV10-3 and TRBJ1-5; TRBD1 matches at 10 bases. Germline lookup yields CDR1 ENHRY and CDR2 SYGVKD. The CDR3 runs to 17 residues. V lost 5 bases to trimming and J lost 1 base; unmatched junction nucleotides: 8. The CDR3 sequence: CAISSTGGAESNQPQHF. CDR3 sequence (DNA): TGTGCCATCAGTTCGACAGGGGGCGCGGAGAGCAATCAGCCCCAGCATTTT.

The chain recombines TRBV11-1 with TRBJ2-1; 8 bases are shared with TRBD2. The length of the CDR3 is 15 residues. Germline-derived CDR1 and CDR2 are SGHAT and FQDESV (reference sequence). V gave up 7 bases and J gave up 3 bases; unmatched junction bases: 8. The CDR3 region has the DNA TGTGCCAGCACCATCGGGGCGGGGGGCTACAATGAGCAGTTCTTC. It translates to CASTIGAGGYNEQFF.

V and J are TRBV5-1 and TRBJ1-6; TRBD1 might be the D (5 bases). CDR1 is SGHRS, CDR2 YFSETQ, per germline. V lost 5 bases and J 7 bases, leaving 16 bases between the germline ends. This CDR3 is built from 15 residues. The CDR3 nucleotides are TGCGCCAGCAGATGGTCAGCTCGGGGGAATTCACCCCTCCACTTT. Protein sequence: CASRWSARGNSPLHF.

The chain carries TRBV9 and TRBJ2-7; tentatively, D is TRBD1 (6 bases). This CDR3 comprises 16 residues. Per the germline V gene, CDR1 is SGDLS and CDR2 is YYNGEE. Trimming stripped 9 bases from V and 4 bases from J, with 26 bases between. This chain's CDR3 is CAKKRSRQVPRYEQYF. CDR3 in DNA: TGTGCCAAAAAGCGGTCCAGACAGGTGCCAAGATACGAGCAGTACTTC. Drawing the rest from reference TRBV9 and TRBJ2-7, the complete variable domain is DSGVTQTPKHLITATGQRVTLRCSPRSGDLSVYWYQQSLDQGLQFLIQYYNGEERAKGNILERFSAQQFPDLHSELNLSSLELGDSALYFCAKKRSRQVPRYEQYFGPGTRLTVT.

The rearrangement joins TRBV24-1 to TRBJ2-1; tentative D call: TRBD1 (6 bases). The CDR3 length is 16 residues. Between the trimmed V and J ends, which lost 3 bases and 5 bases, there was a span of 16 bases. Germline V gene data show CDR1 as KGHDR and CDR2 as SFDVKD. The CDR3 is CATSDTQGRNDNEQFF. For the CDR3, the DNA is TGTGCCACCAGTGATACCCAGGGGCGAAACGACAATGAGCAGTTCTTC.

The CDR3 nucleotides are TGTGCCAGCAGTCTGGGTGGGACATCGAATGAAAAACTGTTTTTT. The encoded protein is CASSLGGTSNEKLFF. The rearrangement links TRBV9 to TRBJ1-4; possible D gene TRBD1, 6 bases. The V end lost 5 bases, the J end lost 5 bases, and 16 bases lay between the germline ends. This CDR3 has 15 residues. Germline CDR1 and CDR2: SGDLS and YYNGEE.

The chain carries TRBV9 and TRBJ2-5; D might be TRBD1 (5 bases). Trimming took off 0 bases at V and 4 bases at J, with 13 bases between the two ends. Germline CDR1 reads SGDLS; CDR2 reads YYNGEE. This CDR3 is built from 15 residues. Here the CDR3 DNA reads TGTGCCAGCAGCGTAGCTCCCGCGGACACAGAGACCCAGTACTTC. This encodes CASSVAPADTETQYF.

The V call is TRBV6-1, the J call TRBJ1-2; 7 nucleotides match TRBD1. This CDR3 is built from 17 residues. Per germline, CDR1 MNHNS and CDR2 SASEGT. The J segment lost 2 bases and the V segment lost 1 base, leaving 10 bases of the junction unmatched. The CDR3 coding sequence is TGTGCCAGCAGTGAAGGTCCAGGGACAGCGACGAACTATGGCTACACCTTC. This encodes CASSEGPGTATNYGYTF.

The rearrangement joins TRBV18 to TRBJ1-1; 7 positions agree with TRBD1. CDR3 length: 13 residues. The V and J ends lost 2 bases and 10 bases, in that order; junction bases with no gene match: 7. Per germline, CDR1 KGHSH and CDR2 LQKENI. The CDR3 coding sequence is TGTGCCAGCTCACCAAGGGCAGGGGGTCCAGCTTTCTTT. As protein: CASSPRAGGPAFF.

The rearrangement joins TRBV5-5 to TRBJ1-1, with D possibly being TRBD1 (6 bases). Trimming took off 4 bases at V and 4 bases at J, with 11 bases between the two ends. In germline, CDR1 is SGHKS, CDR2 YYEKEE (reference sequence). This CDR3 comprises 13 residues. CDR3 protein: CASSRTVSTEAFF. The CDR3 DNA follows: TGTGCCAGCAGCCGGACAGTCAGCACTGAAGCTTTCTTT.

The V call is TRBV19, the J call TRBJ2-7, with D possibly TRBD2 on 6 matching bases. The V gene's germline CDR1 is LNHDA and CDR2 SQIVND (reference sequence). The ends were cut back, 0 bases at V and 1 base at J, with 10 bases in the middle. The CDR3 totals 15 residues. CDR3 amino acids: CASSIDFLASYEQYF. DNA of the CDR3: TGTGCCAGTAGTATAGATTTTCTAGCGTCCTACGAGCAGTACTTC.

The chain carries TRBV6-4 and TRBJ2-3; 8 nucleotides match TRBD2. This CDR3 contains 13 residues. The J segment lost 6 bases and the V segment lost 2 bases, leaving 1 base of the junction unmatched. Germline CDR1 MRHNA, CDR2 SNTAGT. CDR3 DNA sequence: TGTGCCAGCAGTGACCGGGAGGGGGATACGCAGTATTTT. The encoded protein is CASSDREGDTQYF.

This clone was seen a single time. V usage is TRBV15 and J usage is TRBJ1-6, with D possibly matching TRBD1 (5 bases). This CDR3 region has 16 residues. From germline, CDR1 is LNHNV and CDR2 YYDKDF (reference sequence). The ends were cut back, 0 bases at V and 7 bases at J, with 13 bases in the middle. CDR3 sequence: CATSRDSSGYNSPLHF. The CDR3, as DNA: TGTGCCACCAGCAGAGATTCGTCAGGGTACAATTCACCCCTCCACTTT.